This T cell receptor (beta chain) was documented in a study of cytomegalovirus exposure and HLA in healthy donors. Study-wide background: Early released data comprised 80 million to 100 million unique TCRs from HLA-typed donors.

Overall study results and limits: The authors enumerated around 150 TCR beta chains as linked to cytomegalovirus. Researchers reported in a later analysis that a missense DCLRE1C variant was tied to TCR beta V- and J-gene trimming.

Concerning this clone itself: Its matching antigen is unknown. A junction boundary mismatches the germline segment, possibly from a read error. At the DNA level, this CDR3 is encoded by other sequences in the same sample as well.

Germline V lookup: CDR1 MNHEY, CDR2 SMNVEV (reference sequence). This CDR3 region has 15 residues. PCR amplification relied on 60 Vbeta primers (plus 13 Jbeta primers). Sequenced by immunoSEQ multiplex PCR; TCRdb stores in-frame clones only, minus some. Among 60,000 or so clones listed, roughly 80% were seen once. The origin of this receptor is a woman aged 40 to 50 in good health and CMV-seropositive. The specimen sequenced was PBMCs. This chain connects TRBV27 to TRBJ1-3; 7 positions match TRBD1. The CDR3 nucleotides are TGTGCCAGCAGTTTAAAAGGGGGCTCTGGAAACACTATATATTTT. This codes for CASSLKGGSGNTIYF.